The T cell receptor beta chain described here comes from a study of T cell clonality in common variable immunodeficiency. Study results and limitations: CVID patient heterogeneity limited repertoire-clinical complication correlations. Fewer deletions and N-nucleotide insertions were reportedly seen in common variable immunodeficiency TCR beta sequences.

CVID meant reduced serum IgG, IgA and/or IgM plus specific antibody deficiency. CVID subjects were neither ill nor on immunomodulatory or immunosuppressive medication at sampling. Blood samples were heparinized, 5 to 8 ml per donor. TCRdb's copy holds only in-frame clones and misses some; the assay was immunoSEQ multiplex PCR. The sample lists just over 15,000 clones, none appearing once, the ten largest making up around 12%. This clone was picked up a small number of times. The antigen is not known. The read is 3 residues too short to cover the CDR3 end, so that end is filled in from the germline J gene. The CDR3 has 14 residues. From germline, CDR1 is SNHLY and CDR2 FYNNEI. V trimming: 3 bases; J trimming: 4 bases; junction bases outside the gene matches: 3.

The gene calls are TRBV2 and TRBJ2-7; 10 bases line up with TRBD1. Specimen: peripheral blood mononuclear cells. This clonotype was sampled from a human donor with common variable immunodeficiency. CDR3: CASSDGQGGYEQYF. CDR3 DNA (partial): TGTGCCAGCAGTGACGGACAGGGGGGTTACGAG.